The next 4 T cell receptor beta chains were all read from a single sample in a study of lymphopenia after photon versus proton radiotherapy. Libraries were prepared by immunoSEQ multiplex PCR; TCRdb keeps only in-frame clonotypes and omits some of them. This sample has around 150,000 clones, with 75% to 90% found just once. Sequenced here: peripheral blood, sampled from a patient treated with photon-based radiotherapy. The receptors were gathered from a man aged 50-60 years with gastric cancer.

The chain combines TRBV19 with TRBJ1-5; 11 bases map to TRBD1. Germline lookup yields CDR1 LNHDA and CDR2 SQIVND (reference sequence). V lost 4 bases, J lost 4 bases, and 3 bases stayed unmatched. The CDR3 runs to 15 residues. This CDR3 is CASSSGQGANQPQHF. In nucleotides, the CDR3 is TGTGCCAGTAGTAGTGGACAGGGGGCGAATCAGCCCCAGCATTTT.

This clone was found a few times. The chain has TRBV11-2 and TRBJ2-1, with D perhaps matching TRBD2 (5 bases). Germline assignment: CDR1 SGHAT and CDR2 FQNNGV. This CDR3 region has 15 residues. V lost 5 bases to trimming and J lost 1 base, with 12 bases between them. The CDR3 loop is CASSPSRGSYNEQFF. As DNA, the CDR3 is TGTGCCAGCAGCCCTAGTAGAGGGTCCTACAATGAGCAGTTCTTC.

The CDR3 region has the DNA TGTGCCAGCAGTGAAGCGAGGCGTATGAACACTGAAGCTTTCTTT. Amino acid sequence: CASSEARRMNTEAFF. V and J are TRBV6-1 and TRBJ1-1; no definite D call. V shed 0 bases and J shed 0 bases, with 8 bases lying between them. CDR1 MNHNS and CDR2 SASEGT come from the germline V gene. The CDR3 consists of 15 residues.

This clone was seen more than once but under ten times. The V gene is TRBV7-9, the J gene TRBJ2-5, with a possible D match to TRBD2 (6 bases). The CDR3 sequence is 14 residues long. V was cut by 1 base and J by 5 bases, with 11 bases left in between. Germline values: CDR1 SEHNR, CDR2 FQNEAQ (reference sequence). CDR3 nucleotide sequence: TGTGCCAGCAGCTTAGGGAGGGGTCAGGAGACCCAGTACTTC. This gives the protein CASSLGRGQETQYF.